This entry lists 5 T cell receptor beta chains sequenced from one sample in a study of OX40 agonist ivuxolimab in advanced cancers. The repertoire was sequenced with immunoSEQ multiplex PCR; TCRdb's copy has only in-frame clones and lacks some. The data contain roughly 93,000 clones, approximately 90% of them singletons. The material sequenced was CD4+ or CD8+ T cells sorted from blood, taken in a trial of the OX40 agonist ivuxolimab. Receptors were obtained from an adult with an advanced solid tumor such as melanoma, head and neck, liver or kidney cancer.

The chain carries TRBV27 and TRBJ2-1; a possible D gene is TRBD1 (6 bases). The CDR3 spans 14 residues. Germline CDR1 reads MNHEY; CDR2 reads SMNVEV (reference sequence). The V end lost 3 bases, the J end lost 8 bases, and 14 bases lay between the germline ends. CDR3 bases: TGTGCCAGCAGTTTGACAGGATACCGGCATGAGCAGTTCTTC. This gives the protein CASSLTGYRHEQFF.

The gene calls are TRBV15 and TRBJ2-5, with 10 bases matching TRBD2. The length of the CDR3 is 14 residues. V lost 5 bases, J lost 7 bases, and 7 bases stayed unmatched. Germline CDR1 reads LNHNV; CDR2 reads YYDKDF (reference sequence). The CDR3 nucleotides are TGTGCCACCAGCCCAGCGGGGGGGCCTCGGACCCAGTACTTC. Amino acid sequence: CATSPAGGPRTQYF.

The V call is TRBV5-4, the J call TRBJ2-3; TRBD2 aligns across 8 bases. Trimming at V came to 1 base and at J to 2 bases, leaving 3 bases not matched to a gene. CDR1 is SGHNT and CDR2 is YYREEE in the germline V gene (reference sequence). This CDR3 is 15 amino acids long. CDR3: CASSLTSGFTDTQYF. The CDR3 DNA is TGTGCCAGCAGCTTGACTAGCGGTTTCACAGATACGCAGTATTTT.

This clone has a handful of counts. The chain couples TRBV11-2 to TRBJ1-2; 7 bases are shared with TRBD1. CDR3 size: 14 residues. J was trimmed by 4 bases and V by 5 bases; bases with no gene match: 7. Germline loops: CDR1 SGHAT, CDR2 FQNNGV. The CDR3: CASSPRGQIYGYTF. The CDR3 DNA is TGTGCCAGCAGCCCACGGGGACAGATCTATGGCTACACCTTC.

As for this clone: This sample includes further DNA sequences coding for the same CDR3. V usage is TRBV30 and J usage is TRBJ1-3, with no clear D. This CDR3 is built from 12 residues. Germline V gene sequence: CDR1 GTSNPN, CDR2 SVGIG (reference sequence). V gave up 3 bases and J gave up 1 base, with 4 bases separating them. CDR3 sequence (DNA): TGTGCCTGGAGCGGGTCTGGAAACACCATATATTTT. This encodes CAWSGSGNTIYF.